Below, 4 T cell receptor beta chains from the same sample are listed, as sequenced in a study of T-cell reconstitution after alpha-beta-depleted transplantation in children. As it was prepared, the TCRbeta library received unique molecular identifiers. TCRdb independently ran MiXCR on the PCR reads; one entry per CDR3 protein. The sample gives roughly 100,000 distinct CDR3 sequences, approximately 5.4% of which show up once; 6.1% is in the top ten. The input for sequencing was PBMCs, mostly from graft donor cells, taken 60 days after TCRalphabeta/CD19-depleted stem cell transplant. The receptors come from a female patient between 2 and 10 years old who had a stem cell transplant for Fanconi anemia, so the T cells may come from the graft donor.

This clonotype was recorded at least ten times. The chain joins TRBV5-1 to TRBJ2-5, with D possibly being TRBD2 (5 bases). Germline-derived CDR1 and CDR2 are SGHRS and YFSETQ. This CDR3 contains 16 residues. Trimming removed 1 base from V and 2 bases from J, with 15 bases in between. This CDR3 reads CASSLQLGYRQETQYF. The CDR3 DNA reads as TGCGCCAGCAGCTTGCAACTAGGCTATCGACAAGAGACCCAGTACTTC. The full variable domain, with the rest looked up from reference TRBV5-1 and TRBJ2-5, is KAGVTQTPRYLIKTRGQQVTLSCSPISGHRSVSWYQQTPGQGLQFLFEYFSETQRNKGNFPGRFSGRQFSNSRSEMNVSTLELGDSALYLCASSLQLGYRQETQYFGPGTRLLVL.

The V and J genes are TRBV7-7 and TRBJ2-5; TRBD1 matches 9 bases. This CDR3 spans 13 amino acids. Per the germline V gene, CDR1 is SSHAT and CDR2 is FNYEAQ (reference sequence). The ends lost 5 bases at V and 4 bases at J; junction bases unmatched: 2. Here the CDR3 reads CASSTDRGETQYF. CDR3 DNA: TGTGCCAGCAGCACGGACAGGGGAGAGACCCAGTACTTC.

In its sample, this clonotype was seen many times. V gene TRBV5-1 combines with J gene TRBJ1-1, with D maybe TRBD1 (5 bases). Germline values: CDR1 SGHRS, CDR2 YFSETQ. Trimming left V 2 bases short and J 1 base short, with 12 bases between. This CDR3 has 15 residues. The CDR3 region has the DNA TGCGCCAGCAGCTTCTCGACAGTCACGAACACTGAAGCTTTCTTT. Encoded protein: CASSFSTVTNTEAFF. Based on the CDR3 plus reference TRBV5-1 and TRBJ1-1, the full variable domain is KAGVTQTPRYLIKTRGQQVTLSCSPISGHRSVSWYQQTPGQGLQFLFEYFSETQRNKGNFPGRFSGRQFSNSRSEMNVSTLELGDSALYLCASSFSTVTNTEAFFGQGTRLTVV.

This clonotype was found many times. This chain connects TRBV11-2 to TRBJ1-2; D ambiguous. Germline V gives CDR1 SGHAT, CDR2 FQNNGV. Trimming pared 1 base from V and 4 bases from J, leaving 10 bases between. The CDR3 consists of 14 residues. The CDR3 sequence is CASSLGGSSYGYTF. For the CDR3, the DNA is TGTGCCAGCAGCTTAGGAGGGTCTAGCTATGGCTACACCTTC.